The present TCR beta chain was sequenced within a study of blood T cell repertoires in COVID-19. Study-wide background: The cDNA or gDNA used as material had been derived from T cells, B-cell-depleted T cells, or PBMCs.

Enrolment of Seattle patients took place during active infection, and they were followed longitudinally. This CDR3 contains 14 residues. V lost 1 base, J lost 3 bases, and 10 bases lay in between. The germline CDR1 and CDR2 sequences are LNHNV and YYDKDF (reference sequence). Profiled with immunoSEQ multiplex PCR; TCRdb holds only in-frame clones, not every one. The table lists approximately 480,000 clones, about 88% of them singletons, with roughly 0.92% in the top ten. The sequence derives from a man between 18 and 29 years old with COVID-19, enrolled during active disease. The sequenced sample consisted of peripheral blood. The V call is TRBV15, the J call TRBJ2-7, with a weak D call TRBD2 (5 bases). The CDR3 loop is CATSRVDGIYEQYF. The CDR3 DNA reads TGTGCCACCAGCAGAGTTGACGGGATCTACGAGCAGTACTTC.